This T cell receptor beta chain was profiled in a study of human T cells and chemical hapten exposure. Study-level information: While the approximately 24-week study was under way, patients received diphenylcyclopropenone on the scalp every week. Findings of the study overall: No change in TCRs above 1 in 1000 frequency was produced by DPC sensitization.

Time point of the sample: pre-sensitization, week 0. Treatment reported: therapeutic diphenylcyclopropenone sensitization with weekly scalp DPC. V was shortened by 8 bases and J by 3 bases, with 14 bases between the two germline ends. The CDR3 length is 13 residues. Per germline, CDR1 SEHNR and CDR2 FQNEAQ (reference sequence). A single record per CDR3 protein comes from TCRdb applying MiXCR to the RACE reads. The sample includes fewer than 70,000 distinct CDR3 sequences, about 7% of them seen just once. This clonotype was picked up many times. Its matching antigen is unknown. This TCR was sampled from a woman between 25 and 40 years old with alopecia areata. Some clones in this sample may be carry-over from other donors' samples. The sample here was whole blood, taken in connection with sensitization to the hapten diphenylcyclopropenone (DPC). The genes are TRBV7-9 and TRBJ2-7, with a weak D call TRBD2 (7 bases). The CDR3 protein is CASGGDKDYEQYF. Written as DNA, the CDR3 is TGTGCCAGCGGGGGGGACAAGGACTACGAGCAGTACTTC.